This T cell receptor beta chain is drawn from a study of blood T cell repertoires in COVID-19. In its sample, this clone was seen a few times. Germline V CDR1 and CDR2: SGDLS, YYNGEE. The CDR3 contains 18 residues. The V segment lost 4 bases and the J segment 0 bases; nucleotides outside the gene matches: 9. The protocol was immunoSEQ multiplex PCR, while the TCRdb copy is restricted to in-frame clones and leaves out a portion. The data contain roughly 260,000 clones, 90% of them singletons. The rearrangement links TRBV9 to TRBJ2-3; TRBD1 matches at 12 bases. This receptor was identified in a woman in her thirties or forties with acute or convalescent COVID-19. Sequencing used peripheral blood. CDR3 bases: TGTGCCAGCAGCCCGGGACAGGGGGCGGGATATAGCACAGATACGCAGTATTTT. This codes for CASSPGQGAGYSTDTQYF.